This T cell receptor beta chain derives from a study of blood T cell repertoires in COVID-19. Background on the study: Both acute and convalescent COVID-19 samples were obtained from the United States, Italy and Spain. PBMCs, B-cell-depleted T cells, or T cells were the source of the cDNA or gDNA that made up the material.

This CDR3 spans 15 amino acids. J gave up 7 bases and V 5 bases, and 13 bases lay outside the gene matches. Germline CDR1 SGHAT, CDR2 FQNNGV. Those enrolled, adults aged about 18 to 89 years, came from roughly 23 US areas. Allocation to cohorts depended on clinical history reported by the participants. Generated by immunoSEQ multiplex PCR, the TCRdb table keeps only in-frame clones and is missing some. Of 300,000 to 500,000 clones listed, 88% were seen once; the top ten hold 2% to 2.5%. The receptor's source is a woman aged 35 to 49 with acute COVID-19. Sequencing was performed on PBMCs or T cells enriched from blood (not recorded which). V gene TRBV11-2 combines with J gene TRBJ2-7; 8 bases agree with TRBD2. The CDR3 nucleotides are TGTGCCAGCAGCCCCCCTTCCGCGGGGGGTCGTGAGCAGTACTTC. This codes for CASSPPSAGGREQYF.